A selection of T cell receptor beta chains follows, all from one sample in a study of shared clonotypes between healthy human individuals. Profiled with immunoSEQ multiplex PCR; TCRdb holds only in-frame clones, not every one. The sample gives roughly 520,000 clones, 90% to 96% of which show up once; about 0.067% is in the top ten. Sequences were obtained from naive CD4+ T cells sorted from blood. The receptors come from a woman in her thirties in good health. CDR3s leave out the opening cysteine and the closing phenylalanine or tryptophan. Fields, in order: V gene, J gene, CDR3 protein.

V gene: TRBV2
J gene: TRBJ2-4
CDR3 protein: ASSWDAGSKNIQY

V gene: TRBV28
J gene: TRBJ2-1
CDR3 protein: ASSPSGTGVSGSSYNEQF

V gene: TRBV6-5
J gene: TRBJ2-7
CDR3 protein: ASSYSSAGAHEQY

V gene: TRBV5-4
J gene: TRBJ2-1
CDR3 protein: ASSLGGSDEQF

V gene: TRBV1
J gene: TRBJ1-1
CDR3 protein: TSSQGDQGRTEAF

V gene: TRBV5-6
J gene: TRBJ2-3
CDR3 protein: ASSSWVADTQY

V gene: TRBV7-6
J gene: TRBJ2-1
CDR3 protein: ASGSPLAASYNEQF

V gene: TRBV5-1
J gene: TRBJ1-3
CDR3 protein: ASSFGVDSGNTIY

V gene: TRBV11-1
J gene: TRBJ2-2
CDR3 protein: ASSLGGSTGELF

V gene: TRBV10-3
J gene: TRBJ2-7
CDR3 protein: AISDRTGSYEQY

V gene: TRBV5-1
J gene: TRBJ2-7
CDR3 protein: ASSWDSTSSYEQY

V gene: TRBV7-8
J gene: TRBJ1-3
CDR3 protein: ASSLEGSGVGNTIY

V gene: TRBV18
J gene: TRBJ1-4
CDR3 protein: ASSPQGQGLNEKLF

V gene: TRBV15
J gene: TRBJ2-1
CDR3 protein: ATSRDADTSYNEQF

V gene: TRBV29-1
J gene: TRBJ2-1
CDR3 protein: SVPFWGGRVRSYNEQF

V gene: TRBV19
J gene: TRBJ2-1
CDR3 protein: ASSISPLAGDYNEQF

V gene: TRBV10-1
J gene: TRBJ1-1
CDR3 protein: ASSRSMNTEAF

V gene: TRBV19
J gene: TRBJ2-6
CDR3 protein: ASSTTFSGANVLT

V gene: TRBV5-4
J gene: TRBJ2-7
CDR3 protein: ASSLLEGDEQY

V gene: TRBV10-3
J gene: TRBJ2-5
CDR3 protein: AISEGQGQETQY

V gene: TRBV28
J gene: TRBJ1-4
CDR3 protein: ASSLSETGGEKLF

V gene: TRBV5-4
J gene: TRBJ2-7
CDR3 protein: ASSPQTSADYEQY

V gene: TRBV18
J gene: TRBJ2-7
CDR3 protein: ASSATRDLYEQY

V gene: TRBV19
J gene: TRBJ2-1
CDR3 protein: ASSTGTRYGEQF

V gene: TRBV5-6
J gene: TRBJ2-1
CDR3 protein: ASSLESSTGSENEQF

V gene: TRBV19
J gene: TRBJ2-1
CDR3 protein: ASKGASGSNEQF

V gene: TRBV7-9
J gene: TRBJ2-7
CDR3 protein: ASSQSFEQY

V gene: TRBV18
J gene: TRBJ2-7
CDR3 protein: ASSPPGTSRSEQY

V gene: TRBV4-1
J gene: TRBJ2-7
CDR3 protein: ASSQEGGAGGPVSSEQY

V gene: TRBV25-1
J gene: TRBJ1-2
CDR3 protein: ASSDFRGPSGYGYT

V gene: TRBV28
J gene: TRBJ1-3
CDR3 protein: ASTQRGISSGNTIY

V gene: TRBV18
J gene: TRBJ2-2
CDR3 protein: ASSPPGGGTGELF

V gene: TRBV5-1
J gene: TRBJ2-3
CDR3 protein: ASSSGHTNPATDTQY

V gene: TRBV29-1
J gene: TRBJ1-2
CDR3 protein: SVVAGWMYGYT

V gene: TRBV28
J gene: TRBJ2-3
CDR3 protein: ASSSGLAGFTDTQY

V gene: TRBV7-2
J gene: TRBJ2-5
CDR3 protein: ASSFRHRETQY

V gene: TRBV19
J gene: TRBJ1-5
CDR3 protein: ASRRDRNQPQH

V gene: TRBV7-9
J gene: TRBJ2-7
CDR3 protein: ASSLSRESYEQY

V gene: TRBV7-9
J gene: TRBJ1-1
CDR3 protein: ASSLEGMNTEAF

V gene: TRBV18
J gene: TRBJ1-3
CDR3 protein: ASSPGDLASSGNTIY

V gene: TRBV7-8
J gene: TRBJ2-2
CDR3 protein: ASREWDRENTGELF

V gene: TRBV7-9
J gene: TRBJ2-7
CDR3 protein: ASSPSLAGDFYEQY

V gene: TRBV6-1
J gene: TRBJ1-2
CDR3 protein: ASSPGQSNYGYT

V gene: TRBV5-1
J gene: TRBJ1-3
CDR3 protein: ASRGTAGNTIY

V gene: TRBV29-1
J gene: TRBJ1-1
CDR3 protein: SWGDNTEAF

V gene: TRBV19
J gene: TRBJ2-7
CDR3 protein: ASSSAGTASYEQY

V gene: TRBV7-9
J gene: TRBJ2-7
CDR3 protein: ASSEPASKNTYEQY

V gene: TRBV5-1
J gene: TRBJ2-3
CDR3 protein: ASSFGESSTDTQY

V gene: TRBV5-8
J gene: TRBJ1-3
CDR3 protein: ASSFLGAYGNTIY

V gene: TRBV28
J gene: TRBJ2-7
CDR3 protein: ASSPSGTSGTYEQY

V gene: TRBV5-1
J gene: TRBJ2-5
CDR3 protein: ASSLGGAEETQY

V gene: TRBV5-1
J gene: TRBJ2-6
CDR3 protein: ASSDKWDGGTGANVLT

V gene: TRBV28
J gene: TRBJ1-5
CDR3 protein: ASSQRVTQAGNQPQH

V gene: TRBV5-4
J gene: TRBJ2-3
CDR3 protein: ASSLDREDTQY